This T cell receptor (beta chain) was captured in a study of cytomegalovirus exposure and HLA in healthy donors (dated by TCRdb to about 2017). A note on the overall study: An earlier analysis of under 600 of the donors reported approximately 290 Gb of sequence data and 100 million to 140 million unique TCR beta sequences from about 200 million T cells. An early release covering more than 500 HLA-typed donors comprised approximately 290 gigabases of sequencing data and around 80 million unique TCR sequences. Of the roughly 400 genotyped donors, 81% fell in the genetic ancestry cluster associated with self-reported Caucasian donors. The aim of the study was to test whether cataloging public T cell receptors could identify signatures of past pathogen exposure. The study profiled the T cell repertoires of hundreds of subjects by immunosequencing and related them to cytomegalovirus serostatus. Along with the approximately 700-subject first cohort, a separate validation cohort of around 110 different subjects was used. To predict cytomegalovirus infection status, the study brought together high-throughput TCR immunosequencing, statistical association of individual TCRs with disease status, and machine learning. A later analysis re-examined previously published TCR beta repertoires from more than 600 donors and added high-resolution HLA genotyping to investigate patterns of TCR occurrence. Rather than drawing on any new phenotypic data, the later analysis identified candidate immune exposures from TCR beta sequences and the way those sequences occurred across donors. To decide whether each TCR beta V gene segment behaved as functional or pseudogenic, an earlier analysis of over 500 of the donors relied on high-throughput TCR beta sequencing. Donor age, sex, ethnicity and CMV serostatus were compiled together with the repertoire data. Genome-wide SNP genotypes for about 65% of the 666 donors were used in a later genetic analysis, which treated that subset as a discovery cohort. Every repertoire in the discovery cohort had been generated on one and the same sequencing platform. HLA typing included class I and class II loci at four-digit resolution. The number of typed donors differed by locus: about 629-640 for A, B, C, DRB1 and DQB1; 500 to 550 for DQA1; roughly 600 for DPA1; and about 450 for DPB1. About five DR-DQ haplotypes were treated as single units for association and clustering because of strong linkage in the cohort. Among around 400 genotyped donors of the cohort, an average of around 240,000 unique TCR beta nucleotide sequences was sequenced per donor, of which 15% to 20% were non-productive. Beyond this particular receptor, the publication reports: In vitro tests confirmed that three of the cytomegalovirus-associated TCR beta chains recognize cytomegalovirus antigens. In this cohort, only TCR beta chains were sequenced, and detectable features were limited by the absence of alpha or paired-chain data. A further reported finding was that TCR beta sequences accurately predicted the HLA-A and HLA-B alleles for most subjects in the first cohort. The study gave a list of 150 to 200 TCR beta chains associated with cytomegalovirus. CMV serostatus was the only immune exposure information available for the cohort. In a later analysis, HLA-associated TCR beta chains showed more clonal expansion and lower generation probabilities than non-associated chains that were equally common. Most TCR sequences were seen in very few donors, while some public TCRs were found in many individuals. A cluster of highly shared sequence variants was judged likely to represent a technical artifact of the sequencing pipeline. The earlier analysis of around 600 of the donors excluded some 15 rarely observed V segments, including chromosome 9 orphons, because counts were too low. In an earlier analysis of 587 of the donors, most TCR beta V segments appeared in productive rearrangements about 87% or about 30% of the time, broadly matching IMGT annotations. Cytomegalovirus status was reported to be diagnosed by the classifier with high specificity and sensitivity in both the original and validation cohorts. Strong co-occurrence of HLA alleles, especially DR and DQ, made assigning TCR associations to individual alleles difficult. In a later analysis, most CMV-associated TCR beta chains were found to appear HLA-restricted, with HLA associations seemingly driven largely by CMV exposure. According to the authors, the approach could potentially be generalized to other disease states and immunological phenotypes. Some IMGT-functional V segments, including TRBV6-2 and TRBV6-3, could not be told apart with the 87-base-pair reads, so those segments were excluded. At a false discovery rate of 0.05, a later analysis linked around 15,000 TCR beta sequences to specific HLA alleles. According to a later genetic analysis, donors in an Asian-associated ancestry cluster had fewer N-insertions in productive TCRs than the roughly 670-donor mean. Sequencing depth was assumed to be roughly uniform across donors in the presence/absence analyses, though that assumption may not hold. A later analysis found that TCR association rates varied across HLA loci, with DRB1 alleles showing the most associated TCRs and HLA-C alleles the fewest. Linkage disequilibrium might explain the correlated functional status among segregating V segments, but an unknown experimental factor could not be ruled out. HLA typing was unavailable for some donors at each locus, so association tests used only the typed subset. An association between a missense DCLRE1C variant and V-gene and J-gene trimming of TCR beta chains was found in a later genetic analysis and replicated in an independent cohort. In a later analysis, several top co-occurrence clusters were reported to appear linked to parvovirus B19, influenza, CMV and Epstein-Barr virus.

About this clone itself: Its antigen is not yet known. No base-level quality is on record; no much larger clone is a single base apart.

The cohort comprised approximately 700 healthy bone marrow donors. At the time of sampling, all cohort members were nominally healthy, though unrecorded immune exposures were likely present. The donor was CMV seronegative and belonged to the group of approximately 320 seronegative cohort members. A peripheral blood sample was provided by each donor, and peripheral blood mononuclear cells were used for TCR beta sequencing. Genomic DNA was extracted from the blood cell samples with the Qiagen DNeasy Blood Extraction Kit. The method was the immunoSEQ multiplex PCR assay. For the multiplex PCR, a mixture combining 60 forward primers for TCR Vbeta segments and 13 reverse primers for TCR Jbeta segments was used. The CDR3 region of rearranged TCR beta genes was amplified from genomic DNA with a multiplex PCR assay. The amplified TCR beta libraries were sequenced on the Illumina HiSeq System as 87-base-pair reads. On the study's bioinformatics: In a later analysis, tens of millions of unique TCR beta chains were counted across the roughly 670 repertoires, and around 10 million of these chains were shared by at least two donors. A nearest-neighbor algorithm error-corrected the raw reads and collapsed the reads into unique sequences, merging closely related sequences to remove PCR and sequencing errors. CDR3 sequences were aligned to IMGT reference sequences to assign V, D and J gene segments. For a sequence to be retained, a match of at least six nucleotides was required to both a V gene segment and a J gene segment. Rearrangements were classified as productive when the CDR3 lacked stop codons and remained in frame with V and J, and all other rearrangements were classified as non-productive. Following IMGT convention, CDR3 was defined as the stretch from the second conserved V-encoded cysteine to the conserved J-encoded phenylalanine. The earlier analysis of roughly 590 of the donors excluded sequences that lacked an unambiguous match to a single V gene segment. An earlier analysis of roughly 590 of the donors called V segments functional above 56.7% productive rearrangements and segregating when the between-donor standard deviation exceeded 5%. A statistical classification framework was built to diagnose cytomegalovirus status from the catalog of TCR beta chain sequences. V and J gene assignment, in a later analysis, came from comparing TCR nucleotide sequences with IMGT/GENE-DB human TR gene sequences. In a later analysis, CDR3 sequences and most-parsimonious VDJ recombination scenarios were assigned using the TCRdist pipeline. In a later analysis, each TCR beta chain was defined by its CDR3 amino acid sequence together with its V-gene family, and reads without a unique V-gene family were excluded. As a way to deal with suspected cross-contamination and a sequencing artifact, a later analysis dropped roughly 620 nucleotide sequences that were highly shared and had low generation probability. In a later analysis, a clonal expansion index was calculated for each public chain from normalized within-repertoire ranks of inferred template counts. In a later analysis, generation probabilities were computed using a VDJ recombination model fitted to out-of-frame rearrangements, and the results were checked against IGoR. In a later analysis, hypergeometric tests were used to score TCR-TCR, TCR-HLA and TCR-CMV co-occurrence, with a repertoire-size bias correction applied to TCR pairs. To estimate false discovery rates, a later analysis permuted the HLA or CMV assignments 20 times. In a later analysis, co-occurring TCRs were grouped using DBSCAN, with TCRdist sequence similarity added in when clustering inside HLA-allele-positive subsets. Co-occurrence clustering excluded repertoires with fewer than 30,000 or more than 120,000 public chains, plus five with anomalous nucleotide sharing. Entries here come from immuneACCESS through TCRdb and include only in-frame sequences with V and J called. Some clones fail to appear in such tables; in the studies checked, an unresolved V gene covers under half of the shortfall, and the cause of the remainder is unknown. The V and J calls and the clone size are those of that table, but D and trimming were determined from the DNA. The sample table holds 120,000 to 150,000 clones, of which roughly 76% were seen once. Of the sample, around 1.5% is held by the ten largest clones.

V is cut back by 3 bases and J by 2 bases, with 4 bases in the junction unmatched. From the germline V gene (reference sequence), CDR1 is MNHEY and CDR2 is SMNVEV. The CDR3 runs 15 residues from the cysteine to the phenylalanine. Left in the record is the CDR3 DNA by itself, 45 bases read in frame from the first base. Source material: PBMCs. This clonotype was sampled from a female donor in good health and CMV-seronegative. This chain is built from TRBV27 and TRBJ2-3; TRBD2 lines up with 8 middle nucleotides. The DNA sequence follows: TGTGCCAGCAGTTTTTGGCGGGGGGACACAGATACGCAGTATTTT. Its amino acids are CASSFWRGDTDTQYF.